This entry lists 27 T cell receptor beta chains sequenced from one sample in a study of blood T cell repertoires in COVID-19. This table comes from immunoSEQ multiplex PCR, and its TCRdb copy is limited to in-frame clones, with some not included. This sample has around 190,000 clones; 80% to 85% occur once, and the top ten carry about 3.2%. Sequencing was carried out using PBMCs or T cells enriched from blood (not recorded which). These receptors were collected from a woman aged 25 to 39 who had been exposed to COVID-19.

The chain couples TRBV4-3 to TRBJ2-1; TRBD2 aligns across 7 bases. The junction had 14 bases not matched to a gene; V was cut back by 5 bases and J by 7 bases. CDR1 is LGHNA and CDR2 is YSLEER in the germline V gene. The CDR3 spans 16 residues. Here the CDR3 DNA reads TGCGCCAGCAGCTTGAGAGCGGCGGGGGTGGTAAATGAGCAGTTCTTC. It specifies CASSLRAAGVVNEQFF.

This clone was seen more than once but under ten times. The CDR3 bases are TGTGCCAGCAGTCAGACAGCCACTTCGGCCCAAGAATCCAAACTGTTTTTT. Translating it yields CASSQTATSAQESKLFF. The rearrangement links TRBV4-2 to TRBJ1-4, with a weak D call TRBD1 (5 bases). Deletions cut 6 bases from V and 11 bases from J, with 28 bases between. Germline V gene data show CDR1 as LGHNA and CDR2 as YNFKEQ. The CDR3 is 17 residues long.

The chain uses TRBV7-3 and TRBJ2-3, with a weak D call TRBD2 (5 bases). The germline V and J ends were trimmed by 5 bases and 2 bases, with 17 bases remaining between them. This CDR3 has 16 residues. Per germline, CDR1 SGHTA and CDR2 FQGTGA. This CDR3 is CASSHRASKDTDTQYF. CDR3 DNA sequence: TGTGCCAGCAGCCATAGAGCTAGCAAGGACACAGATACGCAGTATTTT.

The chain carries TRBV9 and TRBJ1-1; D is unresolved. The CDR3 spans 16 residues. V lost 5 bases to trimming and J lost 0 bases, with 17 bases between them. Germline V gene lookup returns CDR1 SGDLS and CDR2 YYNGEE. The CDR3 loop reads CASSSVPSPMNTEAFF. CDR3 nucleotide sequence: TGTGCCAGCAGTTCGGTGCCCTCCCCCATGAACACTGAAGCTTTCTTT.

The chain carries TRBV9 and TRBJ2-1, with 10 bases identical to TRBD2. After removal of 3 bases from V and 5 bases from J, the junction contained 8 bases not matched to a gene. The CDR3 extends over 16 amino acids. The germline V gene encodes CDR1 SGDLS and CDR2 YYNGEE. The CDR3, as DNA: TGTGCCAGCAGCGCTCTCTCTCTAGCGGGGGACAATGAGCAGTTCTTC. This translates into CASSALSLAGDNEQFF.

The chain recombines TRBV7-3 with TRBJ2-3, with D perhaps matching TRBD2 (6 bases). CDR3 length equals 13 residues. The germline V and J ends were trimmed by 6 bases and 2 bases, with 9 bases remaining between them. Germline loops: CDR1 SGHTA, CDR2 FQGTGA. CDR3 residues: CASRRDSTDTQYF. The CDR3 coding sequence is TGTGCCAGCAGGCGGGACTCCACAGATACGCAGTATTTT.

The V call is TRBV18, the J call TRBJ2-7, with D tentatively TRBD1 (5 bases). The V end was cut by 1 base, the J end by 3 bases, with 7 bases between. Germline assignment: CDR1 KGHSH and CDR2 LQKENI. This CDR3 is 13 amino acids long. The CDR3 DNA reads as TGTGCCAGCTCACCACAAGACAGCTACGAGCAGTACTTC. It encodes CASSPQDSYEQYF.

This chain uses TRBV19 with TRBJ2-7; 8 bases match TRBD2. Germline V lookup: CDR1 LNHDA, CDR2 SQIVND (reference sequence). This CDR3 region has 15 residues. Germline trimming cut 3 bases from V and 2 bases from J; bases unmatched to any gene: 6. In DNA form, the CDR3 reads TGTGCCAGTAGTATCGAGCGGGGGCTACCCTACGAGCAGTACTTC. It is translated as CASSIERGLPYEQYF.

This clone was picked up a small number of times. The CDR3 protein is CASKHREVALNTEAFF. The CDR3 region has the DNA TGTGCCAGCAAGCACAGGGAAGTTGCCCTGAACACTGAAGCTTTCTTT. The chain is built from TRBV2 and TRBJ1-1, with a possible D match to TRBD1 (6 bases). CDR1 SNHLY and CDR2 FYNNEI come from the germline V gene. The ends were cut back, 7 bases at V and 0 bases at J, with 18 bases in the middle. This CDR3 comprises 16 residues.

This chain uses TRBV2 with TRBJ2-1, with TRBD1 identical over 7 bases. The CDR3 spans 13 residues. The ends lost 4 bases at V and 4 bases at J; junction bases unmatched: 1. Per germline, CDR1 SNHLY and CDR2 FYNNEI. The CDR3 DNA is TGTGCCAGCAGTGCGGACAGGTACAATGAGCAGTTCTTC. As protein: CASSADRYNEQFF. The whole variable domain, remainder taken from reference TRBV2 and TRBJ2-1, is EPEVTQTPSHQVTQMGQEVILRCVPISNHLYFYWYRQILGQKVEFLVSFYNNEISEKSEIFDDQFSVERPDGSNFTLKIRSTKLEDSAMYFCASSADRYNEQFFGPGTRLTVL.

This clone was seen more than once but under ten times. V usage is TRBV4-1 and J usage is TRBJ1-2; TRBD1 matches 8 bases. Per the germline V gene, CDR1 is MGHRA and CDR2 is YSYEKL. This CDR3 is built from 15 residues. V was clipped by 5 bases and J by 4 bases; unmatched bases: 9. The CDR3: CASSYQTGATYGYTF. Written as DNA, the CDR3 is TGCGCCAGCAGCTACCAGACAGGGGCTACCTATGGCTACACCTTC.

The rearrangement uses TRBV15 and TRBJ2-7, with no clear D. Trimming took off 0 bases at V and 6 bases at J, with 12 bases between the two ends. Germline values: CDR1 LNHNV, CDR2 YYDKDF (reference sequence). The CDR3 covers 14 residues. This CDR3 reads CATSRDGGLGEQYF. The CDR3 DNA sequence: TGTGCCACCAGCAGAGATGGCGGATTGGGCGAGCAGTACTTC.

In DNA, the CDR3 is TGTGCCAGCACCAATGCAGGGGGCTGGGGGACCCAGTACTTC. This sequence encodes CASTNAGGWGTQYF. The rearrangement links TRBV7-9 to TRBJ2-5; TRBD1 matches at 8 bases. The CDR3 has 14 residues. Per the germline V gene, CDR1 is SEHNR and CDR2 is FQNEAQ (reference sequence). Losses at the gene ends were 7 bases for V and 7 bases for J; bases not matched to a gene: 11.

Only one count was recorded for this clone. The V call is TRBV2, the J call TRBJ1-2; D not certain. V gave up 7 bases and J gave up 3 bases, with 9 bases separating them. This CDR3 is built from 12 residues. The V gene's germline CDR1 is SNHLY and CDR2 FYNNEI. CDR3 nucleotides: TGTGCCAGCATGGGGAGTGACTATGGCTACACCTTC. Translation: CASMGSDYGYTF.

The chain recombines TRBV7-3 with TRBJ2-3; a weak D match, TRBD2 (7 bases). This CDR3 region has 16 residues. The germline V gene encodes CDR1 SGHTA and CDR2 FQGTGA. Between the trimmed V and J ends, which lost 4 bases and 3 bases, there was a span of 17 bases. CDR3 residues: CASSSPPEGGTDTQYF. CDR3 nucleotides: TGTGCCAGCAGCTCACCCCCCGAGGGGGGGACAGATACGCAGTATTTT.

This rearrangement joins TRBV6-2 or TRBV6-3 to TRBJ2-7; 7 bases match TRBD1. This CDR3 has 15 residues. J lost 0 bases, V lost 3 bases, and 5 bases had no gene match. Per germline, CDR1 MNHEY and CDR2 SVGEGT. This chain's CDR3 is CASSYRGQDSYEQYF. CDR3 nucleotides: TGTGCCAGCAGTTATAGGGGGCAAGACTCCTACGAGCAGTACTTC.

J is TRBJ2-4 and V is TRBV19, with TRBD1 matching over 9 bases. Trimming at V came to 6 bases and at J to 14 bases, leaving 11 bases not matched to a gene. The CDR3 covers 13 residues. Germline CDR1 and CDR2: LNHDA and SQIVND (reference sequence). The CDR3 nucleotides are TGTGCCAGTAGCGAAATACACCGGGACAGGGAGTACTTC. Amino acids: CASSEIHRDREYF. The full variable domain, completed using reference TRBV19 and TRBJ2-4, is DGGITQSPKYLFRKEGQNVTLSCEQNLNHDAMYWYRQDPGQGLRLIYYSQIVNDFQKGDIAEGYSVSREKKESFPLTVTSAQKNPTAFYLCASSEIHRDREYFGAGTRLSVL.

This chain links TRBV30 with TRBJ2-2, with D possibly matching TRBD2 (6 bases). V dropped 1 base and J dropped 5 bases, with 23 bases sitting between them. This CDR3 is built from 18 residues. CDR1 is GTSNPN, CDR2 SVGIG, per germline (reference sequence). The CDR3 reads CAWSARGKGLELTGELFF. The CDR3 nucleotides read TGTGCCTGGAGTGCGAGAGGGAAGGGACTTGAACTGACCGGGGAGCTGTTTTTT.

The CDR3 sequence is CASRTGPLSTEAFF. CDR3 sequence (DNA): TGCGCCAGCAGGACAGGGCCGCTGAGCACTGAAGCTTTCTTT. The chain links TRBV5-1 to TRBJ1-1, with 7 positions matching TRBD1. This CDR3 contains 14 residues. The germline CDR1 and CDR2 sequences are SGHRS and YFSETQ. The J segment lost 4 bases and the V segment lost 5 bases, leaving 8 bases of the junction unmatched.

This sequence joins TRBV7-2 and TRBJ2-3; D ambiguous. The germline V gene has CDR1 SGHTA and CDR2 FQGNSA. The CDR3 contains 11 residues. The V and J ends lost 5 bases and 4 bases respectively, with 4 bases between them. The CDR3 region is CASSISDTQYF. The CDR3 nucleotides read TGTGCCAGCAGCATATCAGATACGCAGTATTTT.

The V gene is TRBV5-4, the J gene TRBJ2-3; 9 bases are a match to TRBD2. This CDR3 has 16 amino acids. Germline values: CDR1 SGHNT, CDR2 YYREEE (reference sequence). After removal of 4 bases from V and 4 bases from J, the junction contained 10 bases not matched to a gene. In DNA form, the CDR3 reads TGTGCCAGCAGCCAGCCCGGGACTAGCTCCGCAGATACGCAGTATTTT. Translation gives CASSQPGTSSADTQYF.

V gene TRBV7-2 combines with J gene TRBJ1-3; D remains unclear. Germline V gives CDR1 SGHTA, CDR2 FQGNSA. This CDR3 contains 12 residues. V lost 5 bases to trimming and J lost 7 bases, with 9 bases between them. The CDR3 loop is CASSPKHNTIYF. The CDR3 DNA reads TGTGCCAGCAGCCCGAAACATAACACCATATATTTT.

The chain combines TRBV5-5 with TRBJ1-6; D is ambiguous. With 5 bases removed from V and 13 bases from J, the gap between germline ends came to 19 bases. Per germline, CDR1 SGHKS and CDR2 YYEKEE (reference sequence). CDR3 length equals 14 residues. Here the CDR3 DNA reads TGTGCCAGCAGGGGTACAGAGAGTGTTACGCCCCTCCACTTT. Protein: CASRGTESVTPLHF.

The chain is built from TRBV3-1 (or the pseudogene TRBV3-2) and TRBJ2-3; perhaps TRBD2 as D (6 bases). Germline-derived CDR1 and CDR2 are LGHDT and YNNKEL (reference sequence). The CDR3 loop spans 16 amino acids. Trimming pared 5 bases from V and 2 bases from J, leaving 17 bases between. The CDR3: CASSSLSGDPTDTQYF. CDR3 bases: TGTGCCAGCAGCTCACTTTCGGGGGACCCCACAGATACGCAGTATTTT.

This clone occurred a few times. The chain has TRBV11-2 and TRBJ1-2, with 9 bases identical to TRBD1. CDR1 is SGHAT, CDR2 FQNNGV, per germline. With 7 bases clipped from V and 4 bases from J, the junction kept 7 bases outside the gene matches. This CDR3 spans 14 amino acids. DNA for the CDR3: TGTGCCAGCACTGCCGGGACAGGGTCCTATGGCTACACCTTC. Its translation: CASTAGTGSYGYTF.

Written as DNA, the CDR3 is TGTGCCAGCAGCTCGGGGGTTTACAATGAGCAGTTCTTC. Amino acids: CASSSGVYNEQFF. The chain joins TRBV12-3 or TRBV12-4 to TRBJ2-1; weak D call: TRBD2 (6 bases). Deletions cut 6 bases from V and 4 bases from J, with 10 bases between. CDR3 length equals 13 residues.

The chain recombines TRBV2 with TRBJ1-2; 9 nucleotides align to TRBD1. V trimming: 10 bases; J trimming: 1 base; junction bases outside the gene matches: 4. This CDR3 region has 13 residues. Germline CDR1 and CDR2: SNHLY and FYNNEI. The CDR3 region has the DNA TGTGCCACCTGGACAGGGGATAACTATGGCTACACCTTC. As protein: CATWTGDNYGYTF.